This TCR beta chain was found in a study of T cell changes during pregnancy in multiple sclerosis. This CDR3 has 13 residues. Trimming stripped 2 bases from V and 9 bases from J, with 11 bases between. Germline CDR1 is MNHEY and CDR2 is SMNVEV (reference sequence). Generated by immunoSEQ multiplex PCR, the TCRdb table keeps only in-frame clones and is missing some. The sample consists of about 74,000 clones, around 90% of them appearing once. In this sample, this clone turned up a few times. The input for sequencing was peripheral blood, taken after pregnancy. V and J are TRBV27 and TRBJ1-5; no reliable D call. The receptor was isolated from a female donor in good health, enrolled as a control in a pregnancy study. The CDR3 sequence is CASSLGPQRPQHF. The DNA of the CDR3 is TGTGCCAGCAGTTTAGGCCCTCAGCGGCCCCAGCATTTT.